This note documents a single TCR beta chain sequence. Its antigen remains unknown. The CDR3 is made up of 15 amino acids. The trim removed 6 bases at V and 4 bases at J, leaving 8 bases unmatched. CDR1 and CDR2 from the germline V gene are MNHEY and SVGAGI. Vbeta (60) and Jbeta (13) primers were used in the PCR. The protocol was immunoSEQ multiplex PCR, while the TCRdb copy is restricted to in-frame clones and leaves out a portion. The sample has 150,000 to 200,000 clones, approximately 80% seen once. This specimen comes from a study of cytomegalovirus exposure and HLA in healthy donors. The study's findings and limits: Per a prior analysis, the majority of TCR beta V segments were productive roughly 87% or roughly 30% of the time.

The receptor comes from a woman aged 18-30 years in good health and CMV-seropositive. V is TRBV6-5 and J is TRBJ2-2; 7 nucleotides align to TRBD1. What was sequenced was PBMCs. CDR3 residues: CASSPLQGSTGELFF. The DNA for the CDR3 is TGTGCCAGCAGCCCACTACAGGGGAGCACCGGGGAGCTGTTTTTT.